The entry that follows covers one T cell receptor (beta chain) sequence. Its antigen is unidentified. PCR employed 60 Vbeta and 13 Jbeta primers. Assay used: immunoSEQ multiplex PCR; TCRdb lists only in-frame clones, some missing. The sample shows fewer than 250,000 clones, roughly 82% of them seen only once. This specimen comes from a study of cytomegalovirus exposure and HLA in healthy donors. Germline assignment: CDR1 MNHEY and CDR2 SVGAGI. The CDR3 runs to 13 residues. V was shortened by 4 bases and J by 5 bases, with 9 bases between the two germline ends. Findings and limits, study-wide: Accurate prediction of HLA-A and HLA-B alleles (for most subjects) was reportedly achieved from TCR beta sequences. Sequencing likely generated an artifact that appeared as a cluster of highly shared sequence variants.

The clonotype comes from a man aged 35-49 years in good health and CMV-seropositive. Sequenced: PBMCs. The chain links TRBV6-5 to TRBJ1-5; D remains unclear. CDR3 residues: CASSFLRDQPQHF. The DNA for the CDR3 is TGTGCCAGCAGTTTCCTGAGGGATCAGCCCCAGCATTTT.